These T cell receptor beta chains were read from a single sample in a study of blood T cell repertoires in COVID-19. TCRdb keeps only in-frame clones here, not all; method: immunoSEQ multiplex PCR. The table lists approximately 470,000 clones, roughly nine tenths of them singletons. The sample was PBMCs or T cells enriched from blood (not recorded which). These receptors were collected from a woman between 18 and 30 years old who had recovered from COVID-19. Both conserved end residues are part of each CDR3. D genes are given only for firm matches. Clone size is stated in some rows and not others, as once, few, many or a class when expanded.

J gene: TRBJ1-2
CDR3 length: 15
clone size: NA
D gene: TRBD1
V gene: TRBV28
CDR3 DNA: TGTGCCAGCAGTTCACAGGGGACCGGTAGCTATGGCTACACCTTC
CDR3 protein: CASSSQGTGSYGYTF

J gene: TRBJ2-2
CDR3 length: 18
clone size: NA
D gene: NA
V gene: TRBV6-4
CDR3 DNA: TGTGCCAGCAGTGTCCACAAGGGGGGGCAGCTAAACACCGGGGAGCTGTTTTTT
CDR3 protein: CASSVHKGGQLNTGELFF

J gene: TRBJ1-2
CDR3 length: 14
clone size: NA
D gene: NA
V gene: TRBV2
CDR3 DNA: TGTGCCAGCAGTGAAGTCCGGGGAGGTGAGGGCTACACCTTC
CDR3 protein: CASSEVRGGEGYTF

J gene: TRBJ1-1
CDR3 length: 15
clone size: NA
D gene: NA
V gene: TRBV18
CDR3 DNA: TGTGCCAGCTCACTCCTCGGACAGAGGAACACTGAAGCTTTCTTT
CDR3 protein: CASSLLGQRNTEAFF

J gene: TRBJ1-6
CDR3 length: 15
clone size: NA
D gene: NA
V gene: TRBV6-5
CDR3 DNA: TGTGCCAGCAGTTATCCAGGGCCGTATAATTCACCCCTCCACTTT
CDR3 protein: CASSYPGPYNSPLHF

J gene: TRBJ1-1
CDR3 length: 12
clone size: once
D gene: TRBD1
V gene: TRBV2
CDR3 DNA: TGTGCCAGCAGTTGGGACAGTTGGCTCACCGAATTT
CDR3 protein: CASSWDSWLTEF

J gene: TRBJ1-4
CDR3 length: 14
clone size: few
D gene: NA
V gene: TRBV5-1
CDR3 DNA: TGCGCCAGCAGCTTAGCGGGGAATAATGAAAAACTGTTTTTT
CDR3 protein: CASSLAGNNEKLFF

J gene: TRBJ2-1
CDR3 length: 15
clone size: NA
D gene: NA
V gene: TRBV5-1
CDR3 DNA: TGCGCCAGCAGCTTGGACGTCGGCTCCTACAATGAGCAGTTCTTC
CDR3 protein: CASSLDVGSYNEQFF

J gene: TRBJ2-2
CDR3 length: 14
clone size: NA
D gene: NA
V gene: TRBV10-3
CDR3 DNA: TGTGCCATCACTCGGACAGTGGACACCGGGGAGCTGTTTTTT
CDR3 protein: CAITRTVDTGELFF

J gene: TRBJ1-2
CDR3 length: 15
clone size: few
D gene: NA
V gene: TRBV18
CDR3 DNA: TGTGCCAGCTCACCACCCCCAGGGGAGAACTATGGCTACACCTTC
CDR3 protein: CASSPPPGENYGYTF

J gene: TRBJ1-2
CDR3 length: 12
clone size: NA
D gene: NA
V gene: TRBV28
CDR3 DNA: TGTGCCAGCAGTTTGGGAGAGAATGGCTACACCTTC
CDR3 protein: CASSLGENGYTF

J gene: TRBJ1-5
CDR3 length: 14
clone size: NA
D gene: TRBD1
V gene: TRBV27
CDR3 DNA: TGTGCCAGCAGTTTAAGGGACAGTTATCAGCCCCAGCATTTT
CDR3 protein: CASSLRDSYQPQHF

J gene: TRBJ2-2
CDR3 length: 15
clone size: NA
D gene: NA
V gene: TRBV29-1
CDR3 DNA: TGCAGCGTTGAATATGCGGGGGCCCCCACCGGGGAGCTGTTTTTT
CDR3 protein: CSVEYAGAPTGELFF

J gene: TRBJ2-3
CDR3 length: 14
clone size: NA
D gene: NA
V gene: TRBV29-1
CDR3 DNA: TGCAGCGTTGAAATAGGGGATAGCACAGATACGCAGTATTTT
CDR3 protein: CSVEIGDSTDTQYF

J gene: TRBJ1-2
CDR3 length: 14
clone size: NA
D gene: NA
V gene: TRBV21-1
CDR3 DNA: TGTGCCAGCAGCAAAGCAAAGGAGGGGCATGGCTACACCTTC
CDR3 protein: CASSKAKEGHGYTF

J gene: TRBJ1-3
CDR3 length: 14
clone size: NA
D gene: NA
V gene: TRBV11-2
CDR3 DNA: TGTGCCAGCAGCTTAGACCCGGGAGGAAACACCATATATTTT
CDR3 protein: CASSLDPGGNTIYF

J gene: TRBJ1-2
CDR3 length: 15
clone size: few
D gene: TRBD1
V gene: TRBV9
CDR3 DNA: TGTGCCAGCAGCGTAGGTCTGGGACAGGGGCCTGGCTACACCTTC
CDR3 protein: CASSVGLGQGPGYTF

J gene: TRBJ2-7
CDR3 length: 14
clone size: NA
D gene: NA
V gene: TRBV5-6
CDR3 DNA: TGTGCCAGCAGCCGGACACCTCTCTCCTACGAGCAGTACTTC
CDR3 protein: CASSRTPLSYEQYF

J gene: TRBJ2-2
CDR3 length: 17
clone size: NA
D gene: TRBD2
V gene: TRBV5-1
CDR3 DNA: TGCGCCAGCAGCCTCCGACTAGCGGGGGTGAACACCGGGGAGCTGTTTTTT
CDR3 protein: CASSLRLAGVNTGELFF

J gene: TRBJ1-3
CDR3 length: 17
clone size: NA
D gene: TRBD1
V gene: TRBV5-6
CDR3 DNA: TGTGCCAGCAGCTACAGGGGGGACAGAACCACCGGAAACACCATATATTTT
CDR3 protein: CASSYRGDRTTGNTIYF

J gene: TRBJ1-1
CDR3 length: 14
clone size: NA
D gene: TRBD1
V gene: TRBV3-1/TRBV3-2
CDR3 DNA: TGTGCCAGCAGGCTAGGGGACAGGGAAAGTGAAGCTTTCTTT
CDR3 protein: CASRLGDRESEAFF

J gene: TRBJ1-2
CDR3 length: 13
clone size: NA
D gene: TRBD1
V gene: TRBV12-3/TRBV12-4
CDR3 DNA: TGTGCCAGCAGTCCCCAGGGGGCAGGGGGCTACACCTTC
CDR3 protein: CASSPQGAGGYTF

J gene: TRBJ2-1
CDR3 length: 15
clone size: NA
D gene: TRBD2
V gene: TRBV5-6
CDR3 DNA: TGTGCCAGCAGCTCTGGACTAGCGGGGCCCAATGAGCAGTTCTTC
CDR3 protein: CASSSGLAGPNEQFF

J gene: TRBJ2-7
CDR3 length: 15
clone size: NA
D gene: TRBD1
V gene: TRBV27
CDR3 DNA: TGTGCCAGCAGTTTTACCGGGACAGCCTACTACGAGCAGTACTTC
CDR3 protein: CASSFTGTAYYEQYF

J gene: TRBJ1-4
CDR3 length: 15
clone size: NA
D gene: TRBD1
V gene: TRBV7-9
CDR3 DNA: TGTGCCAGCAGCCCCATGACAGGGACTAATGAAAAACTGTTTTTT
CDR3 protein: CASSPMTGTNEKLFF

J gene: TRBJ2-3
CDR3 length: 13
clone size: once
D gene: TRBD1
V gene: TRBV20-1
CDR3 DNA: TGCAGTGCTAGTGAGGGGGCCCCAGATACGCAGTATTTT
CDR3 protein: CSASEGAPDTQYF

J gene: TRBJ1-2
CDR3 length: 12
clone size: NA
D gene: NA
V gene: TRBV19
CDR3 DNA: TGTGCCAGTAGTTTCGGAGGCTATGGCTACACCTTC
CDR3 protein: CASSFGGYGYTF

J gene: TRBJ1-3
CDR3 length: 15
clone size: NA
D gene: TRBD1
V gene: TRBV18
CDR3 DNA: TGTGCCAGCTCACCGACGGGACAGGCGGGAAACACCATATATTTT
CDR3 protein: CASSPTGQAGNTIYF

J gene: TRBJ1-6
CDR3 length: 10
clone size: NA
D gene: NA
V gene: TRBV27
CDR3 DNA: TGTGCCAGCACCCCCCGGCCCCTCCACTTT
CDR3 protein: CASTPRPLHF

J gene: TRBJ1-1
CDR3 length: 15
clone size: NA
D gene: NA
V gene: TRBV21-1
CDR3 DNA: TGTGCCAGCAGCAAAGACGAGGGCTGGAACACTGAAGCTTTCTTT
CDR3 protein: CASSKDEGWNTEAFF

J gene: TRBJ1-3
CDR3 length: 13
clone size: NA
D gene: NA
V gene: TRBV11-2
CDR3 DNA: TGTGCCAGCAGCTTGGTGCGGGGGAACACCATATATTTT
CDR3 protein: CASSLVRGNTIYF

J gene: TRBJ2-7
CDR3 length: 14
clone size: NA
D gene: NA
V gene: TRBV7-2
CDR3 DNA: TGTGCCAGCAGCTTAGATCTGGAGTCCTACGAGCAGTACTTC
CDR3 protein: CASSLDLESYEQYF

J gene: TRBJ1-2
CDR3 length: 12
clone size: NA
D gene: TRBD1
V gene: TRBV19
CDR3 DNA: TGTGCCAGTGGACAGGGGGCGAATGGCTACACCTTC
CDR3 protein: CASGQGANGYTF

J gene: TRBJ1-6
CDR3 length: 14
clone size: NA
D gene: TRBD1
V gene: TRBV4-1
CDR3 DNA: TGCGCCAGCAGCCAAGTCCCAGGGGGTTCACCCCTCCACTTT
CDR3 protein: CASSQVPGGSPLHF

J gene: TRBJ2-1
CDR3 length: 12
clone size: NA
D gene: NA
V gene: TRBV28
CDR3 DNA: TGTGCCAGCACCCCTGGACAGAGGGAGCAGTTCTTC
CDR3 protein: CASTPGQREQFF

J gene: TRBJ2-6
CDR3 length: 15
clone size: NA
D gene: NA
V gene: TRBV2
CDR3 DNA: TGTGCCAGCAGCTCCAGATACTCTGGGGCCAACGTCCTGACTTTC
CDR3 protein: CASSSRYSGANVLTF

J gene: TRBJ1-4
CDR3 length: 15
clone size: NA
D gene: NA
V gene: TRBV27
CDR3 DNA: TGTGCCAGCAGGCCCTTGAGAATCGCTAATGAAAAACTGTTTTTT
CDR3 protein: CASRPLRIANEKLFF

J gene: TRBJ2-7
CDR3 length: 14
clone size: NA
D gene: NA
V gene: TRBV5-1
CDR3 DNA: TGCGCCAGCAGCTTGGTCGGGGAGACCTACGAGCAGTACTTC
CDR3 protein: CASSLVGETYEQYF

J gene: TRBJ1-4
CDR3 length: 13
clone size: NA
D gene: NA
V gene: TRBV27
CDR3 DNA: TGTGCCAGCAGTTCCTCAACTAATGAAAAACTGTTTTTT
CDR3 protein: CASSSSTNEKLFF

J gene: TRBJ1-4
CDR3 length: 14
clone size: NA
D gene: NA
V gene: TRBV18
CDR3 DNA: TGTGCCAGCTCACCACCAGGTCTAGGTGAAAAACTGTTTTTT
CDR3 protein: CASSPPGLGEKLFF

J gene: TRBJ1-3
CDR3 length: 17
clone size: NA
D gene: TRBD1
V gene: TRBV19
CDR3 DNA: TGTGCCAGTACTATAGGACAGGGAGTAATCGCTGGAAACACCATATATTTT
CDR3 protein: CASTIGQGVIAGNTIYF

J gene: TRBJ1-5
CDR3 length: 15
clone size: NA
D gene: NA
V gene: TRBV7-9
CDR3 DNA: TGTGCCAGCAGCTCCACTAAGGGGCTTAATCAGCCCCAGCATTTT
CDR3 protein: CASSSTKGLNQPQHF

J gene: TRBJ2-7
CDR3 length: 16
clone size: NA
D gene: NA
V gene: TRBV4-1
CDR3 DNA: TGCGCCAGCAGCCAAGTCTGGTCGGGTAGGCCTTACGAGCAGTACTTC
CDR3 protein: CASSQVWSGRPYEQYF

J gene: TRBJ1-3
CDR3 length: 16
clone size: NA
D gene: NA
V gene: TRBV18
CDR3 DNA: TGTGCCAGCTCACCAGGACAGCTAGATTCTGGAAACACCATATATTTT
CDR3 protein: CASSPGQLDSGNTIYF

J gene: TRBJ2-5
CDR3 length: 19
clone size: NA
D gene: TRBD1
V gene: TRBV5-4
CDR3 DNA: TGTGCCAGCAGCTCCCGGAATCACAGGGGAGAGGGGTTCAGGGAGACCCAGTACTTC
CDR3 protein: CASSSRNHRGEGFRETQYF

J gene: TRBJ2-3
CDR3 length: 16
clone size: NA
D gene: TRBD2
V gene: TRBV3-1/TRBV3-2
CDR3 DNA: TGTGCCAGCAGCCAAGGAGCGGGGGGGGGCACAGATACGCAGTATTTT
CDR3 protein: CASSQGAGGGTDTQYF

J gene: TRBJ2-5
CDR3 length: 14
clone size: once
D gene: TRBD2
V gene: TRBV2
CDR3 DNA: TGTGCCAGCAAGTCTAGCGGGGGGGCCCGCACCCAGTACTTC
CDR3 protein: CASKSSGGARTQYF

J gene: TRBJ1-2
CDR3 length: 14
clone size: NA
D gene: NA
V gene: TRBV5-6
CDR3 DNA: TGTGCCAGCAGCTTGGCCTCGGGGGGCTATGGCTACACCTTC
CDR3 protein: CASSLASGGYGYTF

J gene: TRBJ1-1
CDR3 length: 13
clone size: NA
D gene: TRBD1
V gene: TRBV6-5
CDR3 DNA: TGTGCCAGCAGTTATTCGATCCGGGACAGAGCTTTCTTT
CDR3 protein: CASSYSIRDRAFF

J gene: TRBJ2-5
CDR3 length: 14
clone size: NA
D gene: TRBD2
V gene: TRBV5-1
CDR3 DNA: TGCGCCAGCAGCGCGGGACTAGCGGAAGAGACCCAGTACTTC
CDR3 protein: CASSAGLAEETQYF

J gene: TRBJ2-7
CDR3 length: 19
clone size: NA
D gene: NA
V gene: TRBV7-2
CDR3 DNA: TGTGCCAGCAGCTTACACCCTCCTCGGTCTACGTTCATCATTTACGAGCAGTACTTC
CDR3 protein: CASSLHPPRSTFIIYEQYF

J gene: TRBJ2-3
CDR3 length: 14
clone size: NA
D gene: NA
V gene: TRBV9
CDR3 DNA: TGTGCCAGCAGCGTAGTGTCAGACACAGATACGCAGTATTTT
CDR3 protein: CASSVVSDTDTQYF

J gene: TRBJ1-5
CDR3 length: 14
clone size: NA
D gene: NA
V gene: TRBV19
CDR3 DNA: TGTGCCAGTTGGGGGAGGGATACGGGTCAGCCCCAGCATTTT
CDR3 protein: CASWGRDTGQPQHF

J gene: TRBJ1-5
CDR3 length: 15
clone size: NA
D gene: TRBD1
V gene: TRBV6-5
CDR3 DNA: TGTGCCAGCAGTTACCCACAGGGGAACAATCAGCCCCAGCATTTT
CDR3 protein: CASSYPQGNNQPQHF